This T cell receptor (beta chain) was recovered during a study of monozygotic twins with inflammatory bowel disease. CDR3 length: 12 residues. Germline CDR1 and CDR2: MNHEY and SMNVEV (reference sequence). For each CDR3 protein, TCRdb gives one entry from its re-call of the 5' RACE reads, without DNA. This repertoire includes fewer than 200,000 distinct CDR3 sequences. The chain joins TRBV27 to TRBJ2-2; TCRdb's D gene call, TRBD1, goes unchecked for lack of DNA. The TCR was taken from a human donor with ulcerative colitis or Crohn's disease, or a healthy co-twin of an affected twin (not recorded which). The material sequenced was blood. The CDR3 loop is CASTTGAGELFF.